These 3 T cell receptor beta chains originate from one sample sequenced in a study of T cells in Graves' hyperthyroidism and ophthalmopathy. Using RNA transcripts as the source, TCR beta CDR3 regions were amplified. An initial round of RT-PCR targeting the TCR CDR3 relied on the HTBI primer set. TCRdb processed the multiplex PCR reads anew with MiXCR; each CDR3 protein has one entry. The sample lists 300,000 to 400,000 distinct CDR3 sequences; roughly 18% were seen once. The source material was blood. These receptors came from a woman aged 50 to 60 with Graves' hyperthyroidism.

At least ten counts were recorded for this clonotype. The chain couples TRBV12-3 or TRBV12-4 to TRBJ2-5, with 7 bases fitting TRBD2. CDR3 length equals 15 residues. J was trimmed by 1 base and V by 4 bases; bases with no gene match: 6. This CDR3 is CASSSTLAGQETQYF. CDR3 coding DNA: TGTGCCAGCAGTTCCACATTAGCGGGCCAAGAGACCCAGTACTTC.

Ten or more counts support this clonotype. CDR3: CASSGGEPDAFF. The CDR3 nucleotides are TGTGCCAGCAGTGGGGGGGAGCCGGACGCTTTCTTT. This chain joins TRBV12-3 or TRBV12-4 and TRBJ1-1, with D perhaps TRBD1 (5 bases). The CDR3 is 12 amino acids. Trimming stripped 5 bases from V and 11 bases from J, with 15 bases between.

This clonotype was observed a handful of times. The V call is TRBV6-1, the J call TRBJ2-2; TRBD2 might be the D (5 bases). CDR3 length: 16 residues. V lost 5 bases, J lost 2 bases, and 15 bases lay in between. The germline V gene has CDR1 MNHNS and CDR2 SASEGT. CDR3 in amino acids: CASSSEKGVNTGELFF. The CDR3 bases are TGTGCCAGCAGTTCCGAGAAGGGAGTAAACACCGGGGAGCTGTTTTTT.